The rows below give T cell receptor beta chains drawn from one sample of a study of blood T cell repertoires in COVID-19. Sequencing used immunoSEQ multiplex PCR; TCRdb keeps in-frame clones, though not all of them. Here the sample spans roughly 100,000 clones, approximately 82% being singletons. Sequenced material: peripheral blood. These receptors all stem from a man aged 70-80 years with acute or convalescent COVID-19. Each CDR3 is given with its conserved first and last residue. The order of the fields is CDR3 length, J gene, V gene, D gene, clone size, CDR3 DNA, CDR3 protein. A D gene is named only where the DNA matches it firmly. Only some rows state a clone size, as once, few, many or a class for expanded clones.

length: 14; J: TRBJ2-3; V: TRBV5-1; D: NA; size: NA; DNA: TGCGCCAGCAGGGGTACAGGCTCCGTGGATACGCAGTATTTT; CDR3: CASRGTGSVDTQYF
length: 11; J: TRBJ1-1; V: TRBV7-2; D: NA; size: NA; DNA: TGTGCCAGCATGTTAAGGGGGGAAGCTTTCTTT; CDR3: CASMLRGEAFF
length: 14; J: TRBJ1-1; V: TRBV13; D: NA; size: NA; DNA: TGTGCCAGCAGCTTAGGCGGACATCTCACTGAAGCTTTCTTT; CDR3: CASSLGGHLTEAFF
length: 13; J: TRBJ2-4; V: TRBV6-2/TRBV6-3; D: TRBD2; size: NA; DNA: TGTGCCAGCAGTTACAATCTAGCGGGGATTCAGTACTTC; CDR3: CASSYNLAGIQYF
length: 15; J: TRBJ1-6; V: TRBV19; D: NA; size: NA; DNA: TGTGCCAGTAGTATTGAGGACACCGGGCATTCACCCCTCCACTTT; CDR3: CASSIEDTGHSPLHF
length: 18; J: TRBJ2-5; V: TRBV4-1; D: TRBD2; size: NA; DNA: TGCGCCAGCAGCCAAGGGATAAGCGGGGGGCCCCTGGTGGAGACCCAGTACTTC; CDR3: CASSQGISGGPLVETQYF
length: 15; J: TRBJ1-5; V: TRBV6-5; D: NA; size: NA; DNA: TGTGCCAGCAGTCTCTCGTACAGAAGCAATCAGCCCCAGCATTTT; CDR3: CASSLSYRSNQPQHF
length: 16; J: TRBJ2-3; V: TRBV19; D: TRBD2; size: NA; DNA: TGTGCCAGTAGTAGGAGGACTAGCGGGAGCACAGATACGCAGTATTTT; CDR3: CASSRRTSGSTDTQYF
length: 15; J: TRBJ2-1; V: TRBV27; D: TRBD2; size: NA; DNA: TGTGCCAGCAGTTCCGGACTAGCGGGATACAATGAGCAGTTCTTC; CDR3: CASSSGLAGYNEQFF
length: 13; J: TRBJ1-5; V: TRBV15; D: NA; size: NA; DNA: TGTGCCGCGGGGGGCAGAAATAATCAGCCCCAGCATTTT; CDR3: CAAGGRNNQPQHF
length: 16; J: TRBJ2-7; V: TRBV30; D: TRBD1; size: NA; DNA: TGTGCCTGGAGGGCCCTGGGACAGGCCGGCGGCTACGAGCAGTACTTC; CDR3: CAWRALGQAGGYEQYF
length: 14; J: TRBJ2-2; V: TRBV9; D: NA; size: NA; DNA: TGTGCCAGCAGCGTAGACAGGGCTTTCCGGGAGCTGTTTTTT; CDR3: CASSVDRAFRELFF
length: 15; J: TRBJ1-1; V: TRBV27; D: TRBD1; size: NA; DNA: TGTGCCAGCAGTTTATACAGGGGGCGAGACACTGAAGCTTTCTTT; CDR3: CASSLYRGRDTEAFF
length: 14; J: TRBJ1-3; V: TRBV28; D: NA; size: NA; DNA: TGTGCCAGCAGTTCGCAGGGGATGGGAAACACCATATATTTT; CDR3: CASSSQGMGNTIYF
length: 14; J: TRBJ1-3; V: TRBV7-8; D: NA; size: few; DNA: TGTGCCAGCAGCTCACAGGGCGTTGGAAACACCATATATTTT; CDR3: CASSSQGVGNTIYF
length: 13; J: TRBJ1-1; V: TRBV30; D: NA; size: NA; DNA: TGTGCCTGGAGAGGCAGCGTGAACACTGAAGCTTTCTTT; CDR3: CAWRGSVNTEAFF
length: 15; J: TRBJ2-5; V: TRBV4-2; D: TRBD2; size: NA; DNA: TGTGCCAGCAGCCAAGGGACTAGGACCCAAGAGACCCAGTACTTC; CDR3: CASSQGTRTQETQYF
length: 12; J: TRBJ1-2; V: TRBV6-5; D: NA; size: NA; DNA: TGTGCCAGCATGGACACCGTATATGGCTACACCTTC; CDR3: CASMDTVYGYTF
length: 16; J: TRBJ2-1; V: TRBV19; D: TRBD2; size: once; DNA: TGTGCCAGTAGTATGGCTAGCGGGGGGTCCTACAATGAGCAGTTCTTC; CDR3: CASSMASGGSYNEQFF
length: 13; J: TRBJ2-1; V: TRBV4-3; D: NA; size: NA; DNA: TGCGCCAGCAGCCAGCGGAGGGGCGGTGAGCAGTTCTTC; CDR3: CASSQRRGGEQFF
length: 16; J: TRBJ1-2; V: TRBV6-5; D: NA; size: NA; DNA: TGTGCCAGCAGTTACTCGCGGCTAATGAGTTTATATGGCTACACCTTC; CDR3: CASSYSRLMSLYGYTF
length: 14; J: TRBJ2-3; V: TRBV11-2; D: NA; size: once; DNA: TGTGCCAGCAGCTTATCTAGCCTCACAGATACGCAGTATTTT; CDR3: CASSLSSLTDTQYF
length: 15; J: TRBJ1-6; V: TRBV7-2; D: TRBD1; size: NA; DNA: TGTGCCAGCAGCACCATGACAGGGGACTATTCACCCCTCCACTTT; CDR3: CASSTMTGDYSPLHF
length: 17; J: TRBJ1-3; V: TRBV4-1; D: NA; size: NA; DNA: TGCGCCAGCAGCCCAGGAAGGTCGAGTAGCTCTGGAAACACCATATATTTT; CDR3: CASSPGRSSSSGNTIYF
length: 16; J: TRBJ2-1; V: TRBV27; D: NA; size: NA; DNA: TGTGCCAGCAGTGGGGCCAACCTCCCCTCCTACAATGAGCAGTTCTTC; CDR3: CASSGANLPSYNEQFF
length: 14; J: TRBJ2-3; V: TRBV29-1; D: NA; size: few; DNA: TGCAGCGTTCAACAGGGACACCGTCCAGATACGCAGTATTTT; CDR3: CSVQQGHRPDTQYF
length: 17; J: TRBJ1-2; V: TRBV14; D: TRBD1; size: NA; DNA: TGTGCCAGCAGCCAAGACCGATTCACCCGGGACAGGGGGGGCTACACCTTC; CDR3: CASSQDRFTRDRGGYTF
length: 15; J: TRBJ1-3; V: TRBV7-2; D: NA; size: NA; DNA: TGTGCCAGCAGCTCCCGAACTAACTCTGGAAACACCATATATTTT; CDR3: CASSSRTNSGNTIYF
length: 14; J: TRBJ1-2; V: TRBV6-5; D: NA; size: NA; DNA: TGTGCCAGCAGTTTCTCGACAGCAAACTATGGCTACACCTTC; CDR3: CASSFSTANYGYTF
length: 16; J: TRBJ1-4; V: TRBV19; D: NA; size: NA; DNA: TGTGGGAGCCAGGGGAGTAGCTCGAGAGCTGGAGAAAAACTGTTTTTT; CDR3: CGSQGSSSRAGEKLFF
length: 15; J: TRBJ2-2; V: TRBV7-7; D: TRBD1; size: NA; DNA: TGTGCTAGCAGCCTCGGACAGGGGAGGGACGGGGAGCTGTTTTTT; CDR3: CASSLGQGRDGELFF
length: 14; J: TRBJ2-5; V: TRBV20-1; D: NA; size: NA; DNA: TGCAGTGCTAGTGGGGAGTTGAGGAGGGAGACCCAGTACTTC; CDR3: CSASGELRRETQYF
length: 14; J: TRBJ1-2; V: TRBV7-2; D: TRBD1; size: NA; DNA: TGTGCCAGCGGGTCAGGGGGCCTCAACTATGGCTACACCTTC; CDR3: CASGSGGLNYGYTF
length: 18; J: TRBJ1-3; V: TRBV9; D: NA; size: NA; DNA: TGTGCCAGCAGCGTTGACCTTGCGATTAGCCTCTCTGGAAACACCATATATTTT; CDR3: CASSVDLAISLSGNTIYF
length: 13; J: TRBJ1-4; V: TRBV19; D: NA; size: NA; DNA: TGTGCCAGTAGTCAATCAACTAATGAAAAACTGTTTTTT; CDR3: CASSQSTNEKLFF
length: 14; J: TRBJ1-6; V: TRBV20-1; D: NA; size: NA; DNA: TGCAGTGCTAGTGCGCGGTTGAATAATTCACCCCTCCACTTT; CDR3: CSASARLNNSPLHF
length: 15; J: TRBJ2-1; V: TRBV27; D: TRBD2; size: NA; DNA: TGTGCCAGCAGAGGACTAGCCGGAATTCACAATGAGCAGTTCTTC; CDR3: CASRGLAGIHNEQFF
length: 13; J: TRBJ1-1; V: TRBV10-3; D: TRBD1; size: NA; DNA: TGTGCCATCAACGGACAGGGAAACACTGAAGCTTTCTTT; CDR3: CAINGQGNTEAFF
length: 15; J: TRBJ1-5; V: TRBV19; D: TRBD1; size: NA; DNA: TGTGCCAGTAGACCAACAGGGGCTAGCAATCAGCCCCAGCATTTT; CDR3: CASRPTGASNQPQHF
length: 16; J: TRBJ1-3; V: TRBV14; D: TRBD1; size: NA; DNA: TGTGCCAGCAGCCCTTTGTACCGGACAGGGACAAACACCATATATTTT; CDR3: CASSPLYRTGTNTIYF
length: 16; J: TRBJ1-5; V: TRBV18; D: TRBD1; size: NA; DNA: TGTGCCAGCTCACGGGGGACAGGGGACGGAAATCAGCCCCAGCATTTT; CDR3: CASSRGTGDGNQPQHF
length: 13; J: TRBJ1-2; V: TRBV12-5; D: NA; size: NA; DNA: TGTGCTAGTGGTTTGGTGGCGACTCTCGGCTACACCTTC; CDR3: CASGLVATLGYTF
length: 14; J: TRBJ1-1; V: TRBV19; D: NA; size: NA; DNA: TGTGCCAGTAGTGATAAAGGGAGGAACACTGAAGCTTTCTTT; CDR3: CASSDKGRNTEAFF
length: 15; J: TRBJ2-5; V: TRBV7-6; D: NA; size: NA; DNA: TGTGCCAGCAGCTTAGTCGTTAGTTTCGATGAGACCCAGTACTTC; CDR3: CASSLVVSFDETQYF
length: 15; J: TRBJ1-4; V: TRBV9; D: NA; size: few; DNA: TGTGCCAGCAGCCCGCGTGAGGGATGGAATGAAAAACTGTTTTTT; CDR3: CASSPREGWNEKLFF
length: 15; J: TRBJ1-6; V: TRBV30; D: NA; size: NA; DNA: TGTGCCTGGAGTGCCAGGGCTGGGCTTAATTCACCCCTCCACTTT; CDR3: CAWSARAGLNSPLHF
length: 15; J: TRBJ1-2; V: TRBV6-5; D: NA; size: NA; DNA: TGTGCCAGCAGTTACTCGACCCAAGGGAGGAATGGCTACACCTTC; CDR3: CASSYSTQGRNGYTF
length: 16; J: TRBJ2-1; V: TRBV10-1; D: TRBD1; size: few; DNA: TGCGCCAGCAGTGAGTCCGGTGGACAGGGGGGCAATGAGCAGTTCTTC; CDR3: CASSESGGQGGNEQFF
length: 16; J: TRBJ2-3; V: TRBV3-1/TRBV3-2; D: TRBD2; size: NA; DNA: TGTGCCAGCAGCCAAGTAGCGGGGGCGAGCACAGATACGCAGTATTTT; CDR3: CASSQVAGASTDTQYF